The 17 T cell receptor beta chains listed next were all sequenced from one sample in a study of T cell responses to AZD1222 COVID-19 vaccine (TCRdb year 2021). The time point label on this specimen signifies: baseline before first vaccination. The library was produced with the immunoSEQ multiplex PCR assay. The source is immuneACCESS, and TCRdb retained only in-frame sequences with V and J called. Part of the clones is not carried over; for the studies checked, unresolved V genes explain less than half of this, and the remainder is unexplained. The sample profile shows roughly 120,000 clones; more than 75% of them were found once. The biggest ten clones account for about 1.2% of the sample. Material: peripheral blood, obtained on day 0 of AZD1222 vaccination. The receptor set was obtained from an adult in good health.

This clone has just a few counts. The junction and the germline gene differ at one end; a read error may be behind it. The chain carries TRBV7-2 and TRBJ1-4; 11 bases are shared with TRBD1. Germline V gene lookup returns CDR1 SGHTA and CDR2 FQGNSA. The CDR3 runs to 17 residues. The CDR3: CASSLAGQGVGGEKLFF. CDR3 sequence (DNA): TGTGCCAGCAGCCTAGCGGGACAGGGGGTTGGGGGTGAAAAACTGTTTTTT.

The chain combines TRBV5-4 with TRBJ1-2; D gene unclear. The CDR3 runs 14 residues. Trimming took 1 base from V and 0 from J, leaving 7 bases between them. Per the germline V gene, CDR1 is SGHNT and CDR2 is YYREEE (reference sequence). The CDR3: CASSLQPTNYGYTF. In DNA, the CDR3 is TGTGCCAGCAGCTTGCAACCTACTAACTATGGCTACACCTTC.

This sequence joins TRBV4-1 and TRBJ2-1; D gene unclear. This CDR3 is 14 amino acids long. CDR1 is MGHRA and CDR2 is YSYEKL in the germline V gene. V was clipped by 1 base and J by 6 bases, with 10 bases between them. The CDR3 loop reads CASSQVGSRNEQFF. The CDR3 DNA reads TGCGCCAGCAGCCAAGTAGGCAGTCGCAATGAGCAGTTCTTC.

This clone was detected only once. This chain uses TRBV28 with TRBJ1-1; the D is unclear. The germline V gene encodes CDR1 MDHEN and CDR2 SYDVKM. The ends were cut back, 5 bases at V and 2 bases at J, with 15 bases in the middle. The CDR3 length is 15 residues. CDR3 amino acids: CASSAVSGHNTEAFF. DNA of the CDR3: TGTGCCAGCAGTGCCGTCTCCGGCCACAACACTGAAGCTTTCTTT. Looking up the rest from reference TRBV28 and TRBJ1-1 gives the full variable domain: DVKVTQSSRYLVKRTGEKVFLECVQDMDHENMFWYRQDPGLGLRLIYFSYDVKMKEKGDIPEGYSVSREKKERFSLILESASTNQTSMYLCASSAVSGHNTEAFFGQGTRLTVV.

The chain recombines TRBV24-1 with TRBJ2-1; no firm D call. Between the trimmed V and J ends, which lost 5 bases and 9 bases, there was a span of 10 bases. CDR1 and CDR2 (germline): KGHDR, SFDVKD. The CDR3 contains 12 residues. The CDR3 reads CATSGLTPEQFF. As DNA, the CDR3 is TGTGCCACCAGTGGTCTTACACCTGAGCAGTTCTTC.

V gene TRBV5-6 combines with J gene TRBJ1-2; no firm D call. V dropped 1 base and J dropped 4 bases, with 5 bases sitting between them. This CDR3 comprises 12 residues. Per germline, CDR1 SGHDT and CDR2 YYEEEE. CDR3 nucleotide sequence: TGTGCCAGCAGCTTGTACAGCTATGGCTACACCTTC. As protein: CASSLYSYGYTF.

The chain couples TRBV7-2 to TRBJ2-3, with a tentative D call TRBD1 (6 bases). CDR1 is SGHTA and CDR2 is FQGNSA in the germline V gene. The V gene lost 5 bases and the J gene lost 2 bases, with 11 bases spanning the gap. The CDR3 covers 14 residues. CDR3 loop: CASSLGQHTDTQYF. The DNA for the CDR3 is TGTGCCAGCAGCCTTGGACAGCACACAGATACGCAGTATTTT.

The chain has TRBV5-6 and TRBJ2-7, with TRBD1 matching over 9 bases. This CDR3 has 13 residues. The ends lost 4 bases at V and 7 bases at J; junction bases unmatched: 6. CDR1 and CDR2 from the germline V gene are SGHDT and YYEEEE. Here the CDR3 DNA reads TGTGCCAGCAGCCTCGGACAGGGGAGGGAGCAGTACTTC. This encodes CASSLGQGREQYF.

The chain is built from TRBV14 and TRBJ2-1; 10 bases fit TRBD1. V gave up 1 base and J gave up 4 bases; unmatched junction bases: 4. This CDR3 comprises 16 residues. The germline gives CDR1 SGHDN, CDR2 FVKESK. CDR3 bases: TGTGCCAGCAGCCAAGCCCGGACAGGGGGATACAATGAGCAGTTCTTC. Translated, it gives CASSQARTGGYNEQFF.

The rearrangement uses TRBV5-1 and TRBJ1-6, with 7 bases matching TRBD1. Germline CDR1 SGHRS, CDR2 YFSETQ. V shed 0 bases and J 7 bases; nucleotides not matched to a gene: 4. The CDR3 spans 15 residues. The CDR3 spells CASSLGDSPNSPLHF. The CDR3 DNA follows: TGCGCCAGCAGCTTGGGGGACAGCCCGAATTCACCCCTCCACTTT.

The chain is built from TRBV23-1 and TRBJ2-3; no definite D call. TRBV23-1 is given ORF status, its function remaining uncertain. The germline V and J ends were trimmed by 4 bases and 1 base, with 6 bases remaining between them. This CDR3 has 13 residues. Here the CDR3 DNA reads TGCGCCAGCAGTCGCGGTGGCACAGATACGCAGTATTTT. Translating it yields CASSRGGTDTQYF.

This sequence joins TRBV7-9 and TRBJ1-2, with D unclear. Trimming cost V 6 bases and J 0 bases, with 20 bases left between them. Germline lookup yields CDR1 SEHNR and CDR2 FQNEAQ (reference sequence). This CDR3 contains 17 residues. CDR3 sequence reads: CASSSHRALPANYGYTF. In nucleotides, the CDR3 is TGTGCCAGCAGTAGTCACCGGGCCCTACCCGCTAACTATGGCTACACCTTC.

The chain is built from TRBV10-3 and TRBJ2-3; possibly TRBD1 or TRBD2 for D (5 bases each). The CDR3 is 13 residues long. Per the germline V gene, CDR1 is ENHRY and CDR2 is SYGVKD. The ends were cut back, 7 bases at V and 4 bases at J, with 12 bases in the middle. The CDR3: CAIKDTRADTQYF. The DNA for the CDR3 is TGTGCCATCAAGGACACGCGGGCAGATACGCAGTATTTT.

The chain's CDR3 is CASSQGNRNTEAFF. The DNA of the CDR3 is TGTGCCAGCAGCCAAGGAAACAGGAACACTGAAGCTTTCTTT. The rearrangement joins TRBV3-1 (or the pseudogene TRBV3-2) to TRBJ1-1; unclear D gene. Trimming removed 1 base at V and 1 base at J, with 7 bases between. The CDR3 loop spans 14 amino acids. Germline V CDR1 and CDR2: LGHDT, YNNKEL (reference sequence).

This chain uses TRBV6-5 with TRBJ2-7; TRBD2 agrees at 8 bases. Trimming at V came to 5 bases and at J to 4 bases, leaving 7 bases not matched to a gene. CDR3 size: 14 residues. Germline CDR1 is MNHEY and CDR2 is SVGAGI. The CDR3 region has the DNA TGTGCCAGCAGTACCCCGGGACTAGTGTACGAGCAGTACTTC. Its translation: CASSTPGLVYEQYF.

CDR3 residues: CASSQTGAYGYTF. CDR3 DNA: TGTGCCAGCAGCCAAACAGGGGCATATGGCTACACCTTC. The chain employs TRBV3-1 (or the pseudogene TRBV3-2) and TRBJ1-2; 7 nucleotides line up with TRBD1. V dropped 2 bases and J dropped 5; count of bases not matched to a gene: 2. The CDR3 is made up of 13 amino acids. The germline V gene encodes CDR1 LGHDT and CDR2 YNNKEL (reference sequence).

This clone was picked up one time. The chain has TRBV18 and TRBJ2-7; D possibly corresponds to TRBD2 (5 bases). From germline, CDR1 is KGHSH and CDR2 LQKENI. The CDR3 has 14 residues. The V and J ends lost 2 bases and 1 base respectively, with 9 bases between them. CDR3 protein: CASSPIQRSYEQYF. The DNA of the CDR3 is TGTGCCAGCTCACCAATTCAGCGGTCCTACGAGCAGTACTTC.